This T cell receptor (beta chain) appears in the sequencing data of a study of regulatory T cells in long-lasting Graves disease. Study conclusions and caveats: Shared public clonotypes totalled approximately 3,000 in persistent patients, compared with over 800 in new patients.

The CDR3 spans 17 residues. V trimming: 2 bases; J trimming: 4 bases; junction bases outside the gene matches: 8. This clonotype has ten or more counts. Its antigen is unknown. The sample's time point: newly diagnosed GD, antithyroid drugs for less than 3 months. RNA from PBMCs was the source of the TCR library. Patients of an endocrinology department in Xi'an, China, were included. The authors built TCR beta libraries using iRepertoire HTBI primers and Arm-PCR of CDR3 regions. From the multiplex PCR reads, TCRdb called clonotypes with MiXCR, one entry per CDR3 protein. The sample has 200,000 to 250,000 distinct CDR3 sequences; 20% are singletons.

This specimen consisted of peripheral blood mononuclear cells (PBMCs), obtained at new diagnosis, from a patient treated with antithyroid drugs. This sequence originates from a female donor with Graves disease. The chain is built from TRBV12-3 or TRBV12-4 and TRBJ2-5; TRBD2 matches 12 bases. This chain's CDR3 is CASSLQTSGRGLETQYF. In DNA form, the CDR3 reads TGTGCCAGCAGTTTACAGACTAGCGGGAGAGGTTTAGAGACCCAGTACTTC.